A single T cell receptor (beta chain) is shown here with its context. As yet, its antigen is unknown. This record belongs to a study of T cell repertoires in cytomegalovirus infection. CDR1 LGHNA and CDR2 YSLEER come from the germline V gene. V gave up 1 base and J gave up 6 bases; unmatched junction bases: 2. This CDR3 is built from 14 residues. MiXCR, applied by TCRdb to the reads, yields one record per CDR3 protein. The sample carries roughly 500,000 distinct CDR3 sequences, more than 30% recorded once. The source of this sequence is a human donor in good health (CMV status not recorded). Some clones in this sample may be carry-over from other donors' samples. The sequences come from cultured PBMCs, collected from culture after CMV antigen stimulation. This chain uses TRBV4-3 with TRBJ1-4, with 7 bases matching TRBD1. The CDR3 spells CASSQGTGDEKLFF. The CDR3 nucleotides are TGCGCCAGCAGCCAAGGGACAGGAGATGAAAAACTGTTTTTT.